One sample yielded the 25 T cell receptor beta chains listed below, sequenced in a study of regulatory T cells in long-lasting Graves disease. As to time point: newly diagnosed GD, antithyroid drugs for less than 3 months. The TCR library was made from RNA extracted from PBMCs. Both iRepertoire HTBI primers and Arm-PCR of CDR3 regions were used to build the TCR beta libraries. TCRdb fed the multiplex PCR reads into MiXCR, producing one record per CDR3 protein. The profile covers about 240,000 distinct CDR3 sequences, with 20% to 25% appearing a single time and 14% taken by the ten largest. Source: peripheral blood mononuclear cells (PBMCs), taken at new diagnosis, from a patient treated with antithyroid drugs. Receptors were obtained from a female donor with Graves disease.

This clonotype was recorded a few times. V gene TRBV13 combines with J gene TRBJ2-1, with 7 bases identical to TRBD1. CDR1 is PRHDT, CDR2 FYEKMQ, per germline (reference sequence). V shed 4 bases and J 5 bases; nucleotides not matched to a gene: 11. CDR3 size: 16 residues. This chain's CDR3 is CASSSIPGQTDNEQFF. The CDR3 DNA is TGTGCCAGCAGCTCGATACCGGGACAGACAGACAATGAGCAGTTCTTC. Combining the CDR3 with reference TRBV13 and TRBJ2-1 gives the whole variable domain AAGVIQSPRHLIKEKRETATLKCYPIPRHDTVYWYQQGPGQDPQFLISFYEKMQSDKGSIPDRFSAQQFSDYHSELNMSSLELGDSALYFCASSSIPGQTDNEQFFGPGTRLTVL.

The V call is TRBV28, the J call TRBJ1-6; D uncertain. Looked up from germline, CDR1 is MDHEN and CDR2 is SYDVKM. The CDR3 runs 16 residues. The V gene lost 1 base and the J gene lost 0 bases, with 7 bases spanning the gap. In DNA form, the CDR3 reads TGTGCCAGCAGTTTATCATGGGGCTCCTATAATTCACCCCTCCACTTT. It is translated as CASSLSWGSYNSPLHF.

This clonotype was seen many times. The chain links TRBV12-3 or TRBV12-4 to TRBJ2-2; tentative D call: TRBD2 (6 bases). The CDR3 runs to 15 residues. With 5 bases removed from V and 6 bases from J, the gap between germline ends came to 16 bases. CDR3 sequence: CASSPPVGGAGELFF. DNA for the CDR3: TGTGCCAGCAGTCCCCCCGTCGGGGGTGCCGGGGAGCTGTTTTTT.

V is TRBV11-2 and J is TRBJ2-3; D is ambiguous. The J call is doubtful: the DNA matches TRBJ1-1 better. The germline V gene has CDR1 SGHAT and CDR2 FQNNGV. The CDR3 runs to 12 residues. The CDR3 here is CASSLGSRSAFF. For the CDR3, the DNA is TGTGCCAGCAGCTTAGGGTCTAGATCGGCTTTCTTT.

The genes are TRBV29-1 and TRBJ2-1; TRBD1 matches 9 bases. Germline V gives CDR1 SQVTM, CDR2 ANQGSEA. Germline trimming cut 5 bases from V and 4 bases from J; bases unmatched to any gene: 6. The CDR3 spans 14 residues. CDR3 loop: CSVPGQGFYNEQFF. For the CDR3, the DNA is TGCAGCGTTCCGGGACAGGGATTTTACAATGAGCAGTTCTTC.

The chain carries TRBV28 and TRBJ1-1, with a weak D call TRBD1 (5 bases). The CDR3 has 15 residues. The V end was cut by 5 bases, the J end by 0 bases, with 13 bases between. Per the germline V gene, CDR1 is MDHEN and CDR2 is SYDVKM. CDR3 sequence reads: CASSRPTAVNTEAFF. CDR3 DNA sequence: TGTGCCAGCAGTCGTCCGACAGCCGTGAACACTGAAGCTTTCTTT.

The table lists this clonotype with many counts. V usage is TRBV19 and J usage is TRBJ1-2; D not certain. Looked up from germline, CDR1 is LNHDA and CDR2 is SQIVND (reference sequence). CDR3 length: 12 residues. The V end lost 0 bases, the J end lost 8 bases, and 7 bases lay between the germline ends. The CDR3 nucleotides are TGTGCCAGTAGTATAGAGGCAGTCGGCTACACCTTC. Protein sequence: CASSIEAVGYTF.

This clonotype was counted at least ten times. This rearrangement joins TRBV10-3 to TRBJ1-6, with 8 bases lining up with TRBD1. CDR1 and CDR2 from the germline V gene are ENHRY and SYGVKD. V trimming: 2 bases; J trimming: 2 bases; junction bases outside the gene matches: 2. CDR3 length: 16 amino acids. CDR3 DNA sequence: TGTGCCATCAGTGAGGGACAGGGCGCCTATAATTCACCCCTCCACTTT. This gives the protein CAISEGQGAYNSPLHF.

In this sample, this clonotype turned up many times. The V and J genes are TRBV18 and TRBJ2-3; D may be TRBD1 or TRBD2 (7 bases each). This CDR3 contains 15 residues. The germline V gene has CDR1 KGHSH and CDR2 LQKENI. V shed 9 bases and J shed 1 base, with 17 bases lying between them. CDR3 residues: CASCQGGAGTDTQYF. The CDR3, as DNA: TGTGCCAGTTGCCAGGGGGGGGCTGGCACAGATACGCAGTATTTT.

The chain couples TRBV7-3 to TRBJ2-1, with D uncertain. CDR3 length: 14 residues. V was pared by 4 bases and J by 5 bases, with 12 bases between. Per germline, CDR1 SGHTA and CDR2 FQGTGA. The CDR3 reads CASSSLGQNNEQFF. CDR3 in DNA: TGTGCCAGCAGCTCCCTAGGTCAGAACAATGAGCAGTTCTTC.

At least ten counts were recorded for this clonotype. The J gene is TRBJ2-7, the V gene TRBV6-1, with a tentative D call TRBD1 (6 bases). V was clipped by 0 bases and J by 8 bases, with 11 bases between them. Germline V gene lookup returns CDR1 MNHNS and CDR2 SASEGT. The CDR3 runs 13 residues. The CDR3 reads CASSEADRQKQYF. CDR3 bases: TGTGCCAGCAGTGAAGCTGACAGGCAGAAGCAGTACTTC.

This clonotype was seen many times. This chain links TRBV18 with TRBJ1-5, with a possible D match to TRBD1 (6 bases). Germline CDR1 is KGHSH and CDR2 is LQKENI. The germline V and J ends were trimmed by 0 bases and 2 bases, with 11 bases remaining between them. The length of the CDR3 is 16 residues. The CDR3 loop is CASSPPGGHGNQPQHF. The DNA of the CDR3 is TGTGCCAGCTCACCACCGGGGGGACACGGCAATCAGCCCCAGCATTTT.

The chain recombines TRBV27 with TRBJ2-3; D is uncertain. CDR3 length: 15 residues. Trimming left V 4 bases short and J 1 base short, with 12 bases between. Per the germline V gene, CDR1 is MNHEY and CDR2 is SMNVEV (reference sequence). CDR3 coding DNA: TGTGCCAGCAGTTCCCGGCCTACAGGCACAGATACGCAGTATTTT. This codes for CASSSRPTGTDTQYF.

The chain combines TRBV4-3 with TRBJ1-2, with 7 positions matching TRBD1. Germline CDR1 reads LGHNA; CDR2 reads YSLEER. This CDR3 has 15 amino acids. The trim removed 1 base at V and 3 bases at J, leaving 5 bases unmatched. The CDR3 sequence is CASSQGEGTDYGYTF. In DNA, the CDR3 is TGCGCCAGCAGCCAAGGGGAAGGGACAGACTATGGCTACACCTTC.

This clonotype was counted at least ten times. The chain joins TRBV20-1 to TRBJ1-5; TRBD1 agrees at 8 bases. The V gene's germline CDR1 is DFQATT and CDR2 SNEGSKA (reference sequence). The CDR3 has 14 residues. V gave up 1 base and J gave up 7 bases; unmatched junction bases: 6. Here the CDR3 reads CSARGTGYYQPQHF. Here the CDR3 DNA reads TGCAGTGCTAGAGGGACAGGGTATTACCAGCCCCAGCATTTT.

This clonotype was seen many times. The chain recombines TRBV7-9 with TRBJ2-5, with D perhaps matching TRBD1 or TRBD2 (5 bases each). This CDR3 spans 15 amino acids. Trimming shortened V by 5 bases and J by 5 bases, and 18 bases separated the two germline ends. Germline CDR1 reads SEHNR; CDR2 reads FQNEAQ (reference sequence). The DNA of the CDR3 is TGTGCCAGCAGCCCGCGAGGGGCGGAGGAGGAGACCCAGTACTTC. It specifies CASSPRGAEEETQYF.

This clonotype was seen many times. The V call is TRBV12-3 or TRBV12-4, the J call TRBJ2-3; D remains ambiguous. V lost 6 bases and J lost 4, with 11 bases in between. There are 13 residues in the CDR3. Here the CDR3 reads CASSPINADTQYF. The DNA of the CDR3 is TGTGCCAGCAGCCCCATTAATGCAGATACGCAGTATTTT.

This chain connects TRBV4-3 to TRBJ2-3, with D possibly called TRBD1 or TRBD2 (6 bases each). V lost 4 bases and J 0 bases, leaving 26 bases between the germline ends. The CDR3 has 20 amino acids. Germline loops: CDR1 LGHNA, CDR2 YSLEER. DNA for the CDR3: TGCGCCAGCAGCCCTTCCCGTGGGGGGCTCTCACAAATTAGCACAGATACGCAGTATTTT. This gives the protein CASSPSRGGLSQISTDTQYF.

This clonotype has a count of ten or more. V and J are TRBV6-1 and TRBJ1-1, with 7 bases lining up with TRBD1. The CDR3 loop spans 13 amino acids. Germline V gene data show CDR1 as MNHNS and CDR2 as SASEGT. Trimming removed 8 bases from V and 6 bases from J; junction bases left unmatched: 9. The CDR3 sequence is CASDRQGRAEAFF. The DNA for the CDR3 is TGTGCCAGCGACAGACAGGGCCGCGCTGAAGCTTTCTTT.

The rearrangement joins TRBV29-1 to TRBJ1-1; the D is unclear. The CDR3 sequence is 12 residues long. Trimming cost V 0 bases and J 5 bases, with 7 bases left between them. Germline loops: CDR1 SQVTM, CDR2 ANQGSEA. CDR3 in amino acids: CSVEDLRTEAFF. The DNA of the CDR3 is TGCAGCGTTGAAGATCTCCGAACTGAAGCTTTCTTT.

This clonotype was picked up many times. The V and J genes are TRBV25-1 and TRBJ1-2; the D gene is possibly TRBD1 (6 bases). The CDR3 is 14 residues long. V lost 3 bases and J lost 0, with 8 bases in between. From germline, CDR1 is MGHDK and CDR2 SYGVNS. CDR3 coding DNA: TGTGCCAGCAGTGACCCAGGGGCTAACTATGGCTACACCTTC. This codes for CASSDPGANYGYTF.

The table lists this clonotype with many counts. J is TRBJ1-2 and V is TRBV5-5, with TRBD1 matching 8 bases. CDR3 length: 13 residues. The ends lost 2 bases at V and 8 bases at J; junction bases unmatched: 5. CDR1 is SGHKS and CDR2 is YYEKEE in the germline V gene (reference sequence). CDR3 sequence: CASSLGQGGGYTF. The CDR3 nucleotides are TGTGCCAGCAGCTTAGGACAGGGAGGCGGCTACACCTTC.

This clonotype was recorded many times. This chain uses TRBV12-3 or TRBV12-4 with TRBJ1-1; 9 bases are a match to TRBD1. This CDR3 comprises 15 residues. The V gene end was trimmed by 6 bases and the J gene end by 0 bases; junction bases not matched to a gene: 5. The CDR3 bases are TGTGCCAGCAGACCCCGGACAGGGGTGAACACTGAAGCTTTCTTT. Amino acid sequence: CASRPRTGVNTEAFF.

This clonotype was found many times. The chain combines TRBV7-2 with TRBJ2-1, with TRBD2 matching 10 bases. Germline V gives CDR1 SGHTA, CDR2 FQGNSA. The CDR3 extends over 15 amino acids. Trimming removed 6 bases from V and 2 bases from J; junction bases left unmatched: 4. CDR3 in DNA: TGTGCCAGCAGGGCCGGGACTAGCGCCTACAATGAGCAGTTCTTC. Amino acids: CASRAGTSAYNEQFF. The entire variable domain, with the rest obtained from reference TRBV7-2 and TRBJ2-1, is as follows: GAGVSQSPSNKVTEKGKDVELRCDPISGHTALYWYRQSLGQGLEFLIYFQGNSAPDKSGLPSDRFSAERTGGSVSTLTIQRTQQEDSAVYLCASRAGTSAYNEQFFGPGTRLTVL.

This clonotype has at least ten counts. The chain combines TRBV11-2 with TRBJ1-6; D is undetermined. Germline CDR1 is SGHAT and CDR2 is FQNNGV. V was shortened by 0 bases and J by 9 bases, with 9 bases between the two germline ends. The CDR3 spans 14 residues. The CDR3 is CASSLEISSSPLHF. The CDR3 DNA reads as TGTGCCAGCAGCTTAGAAATATCGAGTTCACCCCTCCACTTT.